A single sample gave rise to the 3 T cell receptor beta chains below, sequenced in a study of blood T cell repertoires in COVID-19. Measured with immunoSEQ multiplex PCR; TCRdb has only the in-frame clones, and not every one. The sample shows about 210,000 clones, roughly 85% of them seen only once. The sequencing input was PBMCs or T cells enriched from blood (not recorded which). Receptors originate from a middle-aged man who had recovered from COVID-19.

Remarks on this clone: The same CDR3 is also encoded by other DNA sequences in this sample. J is TRBJ2-1 and V is TRBV19, with TRBD2 identical over 10 bases. This CDR3 spans 15 amino acids. The germline CDR1 and CDR2 sequences are LNHDA and SQIVND (reference sequence). J gave up 1 base and V 4 bases, and 1 base lay outside the gene matches. The CDR3 spells CASSTTSGSYNEQFF. The CDR3 nucleotides are TGTGCCAGTAGTACGACTAGCGGGTCCTACAATGAGCAGTTCTTC. Filled out from reference TRBV19 and TRBJ2-1, the complete variable domain reads DGGITQSPKYLFRKEGQNVTLSCEQNLNHDAMYWYRQDPGQGLRLIYYSQIVNDFQKGDIAEGYSVSREKKESFPLTVTSAQKNPTAFYLCASSTTSGSYNEQFFGPGTRLTVL.

This chain joins TRBV3-1 (or the pseudogene TRBV3-2) and TRBJ2-4, with 9 bases lining up with TRBD1. The J segment lost 4 bases and the V segment lost 4 bases, leaving 2 bases of the junction unmatched. This CDR3 has 14 amino acids. Per germline, CDR1 LGHDT and CDR2 YNNKEL (reference sequence). The CDR3 nucleotides read TGTGCCAGCAGCCCCGACAGGGGGAAAAACATTCAGTACTTC. Protein product: CASSPDRGKNIQYF.

This chain uses TRBV27 with TRBJ2-1; D gene unclear. V shed 6 bases and J shed 3 bases, with 9 bases lying between them. CDR1 MNHEY and CDR2 SMNVEV come from the germline V gene (reference sequence). The CDR3 sequence is 13 residues long. CDR3 bases: TGTGCCAGCAGGGGCTCAGGCTACAATGAGCAGTTCTTC. Its translation: CASRGSGYNEQFF.